The 19 T cell receptor beta chains in this list originate from one sample, sequenced in a study of beta chain features in type 1 diabetes. These TCRs' antigens remain unknown. The study, taken as a whole, reports: The study found moderately but significantly shorter TCRB CDR3s in all four CD4+ subsets of Type 1 diabetes patients.

Investigators reverse transcribed all isolated RNA, so they sequenced expressed TCRB transcripts. Clones were sequenced by immunoSEQ multiplex PCR, and TCRdb holds only the in-frame ones, with some missing. Seen here are hundreds of thousands of clones, 13% observed once, and the top ten hold 0.02% to 0.025%. Source material: naive CD4+ T cells from blood. These receptors were obtained from a man aged 18-30 years with type 1 diabetes.

There are a few counts of this clone. The rearrangement links TRBV11-2 to TRBJ2-7, with 7 bases fitting TRBD1. V lost 0 bases to trimming and J lost 3 bases; unmatched junction nucleotides: 2. The CDR3 has 14 residues. CDR1 and CDR2 (germline): SGHAT, FQNNGV. DNA for the CDR3: TGTGCCAGCAGCTTAGACCCAGGGGGCTACGAGCAGTACTTC. Protein sequence: CASSLDPGGYEQYF.

This clone has just a few counts. A read error may produce the germline difference seen at one junction end. The CDR3, as DNA: TGTGCCTGGAGGGCCTCCGGGAGGGTCCCCGTCTTC. As protein: CAWRASGRVPVF. The chain joins TRBV30 to TRBJ1-2; D remains unclear. Looked up from germline, CDR1 is GTSNPN and CDR2 is SVGIG (reference sequence). CDR3 length equals 12 residues.

This sequence joins TRBV19 and TRBJ2-6, with D perhaps TRBD2 (6 bases). V dropped 5 bases and J dropped 1 base, with 9 bases sitting between them. The CDR3 is 15 residues long. CDR1 LNHDA and CDR2 SQIVND come from the germline V gene (reference sequence). The CDR3, as DNA: TGTGCCAGTAGTCGGGAGCGGTCTGGGGCCAACGTCCTGACTTTC. It encodes CASSRERSGANVLTF.

This clone showed up just a few times. The J gene is TRBJ1-4, the V gene TRBV6-5; 7 bases line up with TRBD1. V lost 6 bases and J lost 4; bases outside the gene matches: 8. Germline V gene data show CDR1 as MNHEY and CDR2 as SVGAGI. The CDR3 consists of 15 residues. The CDR3 DNA reads TGTGCCAGCAGCACTGGACAGGAACTTAATGAAAAACTGTTTTTT. This sequence encodes CASSTGQELNEKLFF.

The V gene is TRBV5-4, the J gene TRBJ2-1; 8 bases align to TRBD2. Looked up from germline, CDR1 is SGHNT and CDR2 is YYREEE (reference sequence). This CDR3 contains 17 residues. With 0 bases clipped from V and 0 bases from J, the junction kept 5 bases outside the gene matches. CDR3: CASSLGSGGDSYNEQFF. The CDR3 nucleotides read TGTGCCAGCAGCTTGGGCAGCGGGGGAGACTCCTACAATGAGCAGTTCTTC.

J is TRBJ1-1 and V is TRBV30; 7 bases agree with TRBD1. There are 14 residues in the CDR3. Germline-derived CDR1 and CDR2 are GTSNPN and SVGIG (reference sequence). V was clipped by 3 bases and J by 2 bases; unmatched bases: 6. The CDR3 region is CAWRLGGLNTEAFF. CDR3 nucleotide sequence: TGTGCCTGGAGACTAGGGGGCTTAAACACTGAAGCTTTCTTT.

DNA for the CDR3: TGTGCCAGCAACTCCGGGACAGGGACCTACGAGCAGTACTTC. It specifies CASNSGTGTYEQYF. This rearrangement joins TRBV7-2 to TRBJ2-7, with 9 bases that match TRBD1. CDR3 length: 14 amino acids. Germline V gene lookup returns CDR1 SGHTA and CDR2 FQGNSA. V shed 7 bases, J shed 2 bases, and the junction held 6 bases outside the gene matches.

CDR3 in DNA: TGTGCAAGTCGCTTAGTTATCCCCCAGGTGGGGGACACTGAAGCTTTCTTT. Residues: CASRLVIPQVGDTEAFF. The chain is built from TRBV12-2 and TRBJ1-1. TRBV12-2 is an annotated pseudogene. The CDR3 spans 17 residues.

V is TRBV2 and J is TRBJ2-5; the D gene is possibly TRBD2 (5 bases). The CDR3 has 15 residues. Trimming cost V 5 bases and J 5 bases, with 18 bases left between them. Per the germline V gene, CDR1 is SNHLY and CDR2 is FYNNEI. DNA of the CDR3: TGTGCCAGCAGTCGGCCGGACTCACTTTCGGAGACCCAGTACTTC. It encodes CASSRPDSLSETQYF.

The CDR3 is CASSGERTNYGYTF. The CDR3 DNA is TGTGCCAGCAGCGGAGAAAGGACTAACTATGGCTACACCTTC. This sequence joins TRBV2 and TRBJ1-2; D is unresolved. V lost 6 bases to trimming and J lost 0 bases, with 11 bases between them. Looked up from germline, CDR1 is SNHLY and CDR2 is FYNNEI. There are 14 residues in the CDR3.

This clone was counted only a few times. The chain uses TRBV10-3 and TRBJ2-4, with D perhaps TRBD1 (8 bases). Germline-derived CDR1 and CDR2 are ENHRY and SYGVKD. The CDR3 loop spans 13 amino acids. V was shortened by 4 bases and J by 8 bases, with 12 bases between the two germline ends. The CDR3 here is CAISATGGDIQYF. CDR3 nucleotides: TGTGCCATCAGTGCCACAGGGGGGGACATTCAGTACTTC.

This clone was detected only a few times. The J gene is TRBJ1-1, the V gene TRBV5-1; D is unclear. Trimming shortened V by 0 bases and J by 0 bases, and 9 bases separated the two germline ends. There are 15 residues in the CDR3. The germline V gene encodes CDR1 SGHRS and CDR2 YFSETQ. The CDR3 loop reads CASSLGPGLNTEAFF. CDR3 sequence (DNA): TGCGCCAGCAGCTTGGGCCCTGGCCTGAACACTGAAGCTTTCTTT.

CDR3 sequence: CASNRDTGTTEAFF. The CDR3 DNA reads as TGTGCCAGTAACCGGGACACCGGGACCACTGAAGCTTTCTTT. The V gene is TRBV6-6, the J gene TRBJ1-1; maybe TRBD1 (6 bases). CDR1 and CDR2 from the germline V gene are MNHNY and SVGAGI (reference sequence). V lost 9 bases and J 4 bases, leaving 18 bases between the germline ends. This CDR3 spans 14 amino acids.

This clone was seen more than once but under ten times. J is TRBJ1-6 and V is TRBV6-5, with 7 bases aligning to TRBD1. With V trimmed by 4 bases and J by 11 bases, 8 bases remained unmatched. Germline V gives CDR1 MNHEY, CDR2 SVGAGI. The CDR3 is 14 amino acids. For the CDR3, the DNA is TGTGCCAGCAGTTTCGACAGGGTAAAGACACCCCTCCACTTT. Translating gives CASSFDRVKTPLHF.

CDR3 protein: CAWTPSRRETQYF. The DNA for the CDR3 is TGTGCCTGGACCCCCTCCAGAAGGGAGACCCAGTACTTC. The chain uses TRBV30 and TRBJ2-5; unclear D gene. The CDR3 has 13 residues. Trimming removed 4 bases from V and 5 bases from J, with 14 bases in between. Per germline, CDR1 GTSNPN and CDR2 SVGIG (reference sequence).

There are a few counts of this clone. The J gene is TRBJ1-5, the V gene TRBV6-4, with D tentatively TRBD1 (6 bases). With 8 bases removed from V and 4 bases from J, the gap between germline ends came to 18 bases. This CDR3 contains 15 residues. Germline lookup yields CDR1 MRHNA and CDR2 SNTAGT. CDR3 region: CASSPWGGANQPQHF. CDR3 in DNA: TGTGCCAGCTCTCCCTGGGGGGGGGCAAATCAGCCCCAGCATTTT.

This clone was counted only a few times. This rearrangement joins TRBV14 to TRBJ2-3; 9 nucleotides align to TRBD1. This CDR3 has 15 residues. Germline V gene sequence: CDR1 SGHDN, CDR2 FVKESK. Trimming removed 4 bases from V and 6 bases from J; junction bases left unmatched: 8. DNA for the CDR3: TGTGCCAGCAGCCCGCGGACAGGGGATTTTGATACGCAGTATTTT. Translating gives CASSPRTGDFDTQYF.

The CDR3 DNA is TGTGCCAGCAGTGATGAGGGCCGCACAGATACGCAGTATTTT. Protein product: CASSDEGRTDTQYF. The rearrangement links TRBV6-1 to TRBJ2-3; D possibly corresponds to TRBD2 (5 bases). Per the germline V gene, CDR1 is MNHNS and CDR2 is SASEGT. V was trimmed by 3 bases and J by 1 base, leaving 8 bases between them. The CDR3 is 14 residues long.

This clone was picked up a small number of times. The V call is TRBV5-1, the J call TRBJ2-5; 7 bases align to TRBD1. Looked up from germline, CDR1 is SGHRS and CDR2 is YFSETQ. V lost 4 bases to trimming and J lost 2 bases; unmatched junction nucleotides: 14. The CDR3 sequence is 17 residues long. The CDR3 region is CASSTGQETPLQETQYF. CDR3 coding DNA: TGCGCCAGCAGCACAGGACAGGAGACGCCGTTGCAAGAGACCCAGTACTTC.